This TCR beta chain was observed in a study of blood T cell repertoires in COVID-19. At the level of the study: Acute-phase and convalescent COVID-19 samples originated in the United States, Italy and Spain. T cells, B-cell-depleted T cells, or PBMCs supplied cDNA or gDNA.

Original processing notes: Nucleated cell number was recorded as an estimate derived from reference gene primer amplification. Profiled with immunoSEQ multiplex PCR; TCRdb holds only in-frame clones, not every one. That table is the source of V, J and clone size, and D and trimming were worked out from the DNA. The table has over 80,000 clones, roughly 90% seen once; the top ten hold about 7%. Of note for this clone: At one boundary the junction diverges from the germline segment, which might be a read error.

The source of this sequence is a man aged 65 to 85 with acute or convalescent COVID-19. The material sequenced was peripheral blood.

The CDR3 DNA reads as TGTGCCAGCAGCTTAGTTCAACTAGCGGGAGGGCCTCAGATCTTC. The encoded protein is CASSLVQLAGGPQIF. This chain uses TRBV7-2 with TRBJ2-1; 13 bases match TRBD2. The CDR3 runs to 15 residues. Germline CDR1 SGHTA, CDR2 FQGNSA.